Each of the 17 T cell receptor beta chains below was sequenced from the same sample in a study of T cells after posttransplantation cyclophosphamide. Profiling relied on immunoSEQ multiplex PCR, and the TCRdb table lists in-frame clones only, not all of them. Of some 54,000 clones in the sample, 94% were seen once. Sequencing was done on a sample of PBMCs. These receptors all come from a woman aged 25 to 39 in good health and a related stem cell transplant donor.

The chain carries TRBV20-1 and TRBJ2-7; tentatively, D is TRBD1 (6 bases). Trimming stripped 5 bases from V and 4 bases from J, with 9 bases between. In germline, CDR1 is DFQATT, CDR2 SNEGSKA (reference sequence). The CDR3 consists of 11 residues. This CDR3 is CSAPRGYEQYF. DNA of the CDR3: TGCAGTGCTCCCAGGGGATACGAGCAGTACTTC.

The gene calls are TRBV10-3 and TRBJ1-5, with D perhaps matching TRBD1 (5 bases). The CDR3 sequence is 15 residues long. Trimming shortened V by 6 bases and J by 3 bases, and 15 bases separated the two germline ends. Per germline, CDR1 ENHRY and CDR2 SYGVKD. The CDR3 sequence: CAISAKVRDNQPQHF. CDR3 coding DNA: TGTGCCATCAGCGCAAAGGTCAGGGACAATCAGCCCCAGCATTTT.

The genes are TRBV19 and TRBJ2-2; D remains ambiguous. CDR1 and CDR2 (germline): LNHDA, SQIVND (reference sequence). The V end was cut by 3 bases, the J end by 4 bases, with 9 bases between. The CDR3 has 14 amino acids. The CDR3 loop reads CASSIPLPTGELFF. In DNA form, the CDR3 reads TGTGCCAGTAGTATCCCCCTACCCACCGGGGAGCTGTTTTTT.

The chain employs TRBV2 and TRBJ1-4; 7 bases are a match to TRBD1. CDR1 SNHLY and CDR2 FYNNEI come from the germline V gene. The CDR3 sequence is 14 residues long. V lost 5 bases, J lost 6 bases, and 6 bases stayed unmatched. The DNA for the CDR3 is TGTGCCAGCAGTCAGACAGGGAGGTATGAAAAACTGTTTTTT. Protein: CASSQTGRYEKLFF.

CDR3 DNA sequence: TGTGCCAGCAGCTTCCTCTACAGTAGCGGGGGGGCGGTTACGCAGTATTTT. Translated: CASSFLYSSGGAVTQYF. The chain has TRBV7-2 and TRBJ2-3; 11 bases are a match to TRBD2. The CDR3 is 17 residues long. V lost 3 bases to trimming and J lost 8 bases; unmatched junction nucleotides: 13. The germline CDR1 and CDR2 sequences are SGHTA and FQGNSA.

This clone was counted only a few times. The CDR3 here is CAWSGGGDRGQYF. CDR3 DNA sequence: TGTGCCTGGAGCGGCGGGGGGGACAGGGGGCAGTACTTC. The J gene is TRBJ2-7, the V gene TRBV30, with D tentatively TRBD1 (10 bases). The ends were cut back, 3 bases at V and 9 bases at J, with 18 bases in the middle. CDR3 length equals 13 residues. Per the germline V gene, CDR1 is GTSNPN and CDR2 is SVGIG (reference sequence). Using reference TRBV30 and TRBJ2-7 for the parts outside the CDR3, the full variable domain is SQTIHQWPATLVQPVGSPLSLECTVEGTSNPNLYWYRQAAGRGLQLLFYSVGIGQISSEVPQNLSASRPQDRQFILSSKKLLLSDSGFYLCAWSGGGDRGQYFGPGTRLTVT.

J is TRBJ2-1 and V is TRBV6-1, with 9 bases lining up with TRBD1. The V gene end was trimmed by 5 bases and the J gene end by 2 bases; junction bases not matched to a gene: 1. CDR1 and CDR2 (germline): MNHNS, SASEGT. The CDR3 has 14 amino acids. The DNA for the CDR3 is TGTGCCAGCAGTCGGACAGGGGCCTACAATGAGCAGTTCTTC. Its protein product is CASSRTGAYNEQFF.

The chain couples TRBV5-5 to TRBJ2-1, with a possible D match to TRBD2 (5 bases). This CDR3 comprises 14 residues. Germline V gene lookup returns CDR1 SGHKS and CDR2 YYEKEE (reference sequence). The V gene lost 1 base and the J gene lost 8 bases, with 13 bases spanning the gap. The CDR3 spells CASSLFAGGYEQFF. The DNA for the CDR3 is TGTGCCAGCAGCTTGTTTGCAGGCGGGTATGAGCAGTTCTTC.

This chain connects TRBV10-3 to TRBJ1-2; D is unresolved. Germline V CDR1 and CDR2: ENHRY, SYGVKD. V gave up 1 base and J gave up 6 bases, with 9 bases separating them. The CDR3 has 13 amino acids. The CDR3 loop is CAISELREDGYTF. CDR3 coding DNA: TGTGCCATCAGTGAGTTAAGAGAGGATGGCTACACCTTC.

The genes are TRBV6-1 and TRBJ2-3; 11 bases fit TRBD2. The CDR3 is 16 residues long. From germline, CDR1 is MNHNS and CDR2 SASEGT. V shed 4 bases and J 6 bases; nucleotides not matched to a gene: 9. The CDR3 nucleotides are TGTGCCAGCAGTGCACTAGCGGGGGCTCTGAGGGATACGCAGTATTTT. It translates to CASSALAGALRDTQYF.

The chain uses TRBV30 and TRBJ1-3; D is uncertain. With 0 bases removed from V and 4 bases from J, the gap between germline ends came to 16 bases. Per germline, CDR1 GTSNPN and CDR2 SVGIG (reference sequence). The CDR3 is 16 amino acids. DNA for the CDR3: TGTGCCTGGAGTGTTCGAATGACGGGTCAGGGAAACACCATATATTTT. It encodes CAWSVRMTGQGNTIYF.

The chain combines TRBV2 with TRBJ2-2, with a weak D call TRBD1 (5 bases). Between the trimmed V and J ends, which lost 1 base and 0 bases, there was a span of 6 bases. This CDR3 spans 15 amino acids. Germline CDR1 and CDR2: SNHLY and FYNNEI. CDR3 coding DNA: TGTGCCAGCAGTGAAGGGACAACGAACACCGGGGAGCTGTTTTTT. Translated, it gives CASSEGTTNTGELFF.

The chain joins TRBV5-4 to TRBJ2-1, with 12 nucleotides matching TRBD2. CDR3 length: 17 amino acids. The germline V gene has CDR1 SGHNT and CDR2 YYREEE (reference sequence). The V gene end was trimmed by 4 bases and the J gene end by 5 bases; junction bases not matched to a gene: 10. Here the CDR3 reads CASSLGLAGFGDNEQFF. DNA for the CDR3: TGTGCCAGCAGCCTAGGACTAGCGGGGTTCGGGGACAATGAGCAGTTCTTC.

The rearrangement uses TRBV5-1 and TRBJ2-4; the match to TRBD1 covers 9 bases. Germline V gene lookup returns CDR1 SGHRS and CDR2 YFSETQ. V trimming: 2 bases; J trimming: 8 bases; junction bases outside the gene matches: 8. The CDR3 is made up of 15 amino acids. CDR3 region: CASSLGQGPWDIQYF. The CDR3, as DNA: TGCGCCAGCAGCTTAGGACAGGGGCCTTGGGACATTCAGTACTTC.

V usage is TRBV15 and J usage is TRBJ1-4; tentatively, D is TRBD1 (6 bases). Germline V gene sequence: CDR1 LNHNV, CDR2 YYDKDF (reference sequence). The CDR3 is made up of 13 amino acids. Deletions cut 8 bases from V and 8 bases from J, with 15 bases between. The CDR3, as DNA: TGTGCCACCCGCCGGGGGGCGGGCGAAAAACTGTTTTTT. Its protein is CATRRGAGEKLFF.

The rearrangement uses TRBV6-5 and TRBJ1-1, with no clear D. The CDR3 runs 14 residues. CDR1 MNHEY and CDR2 SVGAGI come from the germline V gene. With 2 bases removed from V and 2 bases from J, the gap between germline ends came to 9 bases. CDR3 bases: TGTGCCAGCAGTTACCGGGCGGGTAACACTGAAGCTTTCTTT. This codes for CASSYRAGNTEAFF.

J is TRBJ2-7 and V is TRBV18; D is ambiguous. With 3 bases removed from V and 0 bases from J, the gap between germline ends came to 15 bases. CDR1 is KGHSH and CDR2 is LQKENI in the germline V gene. The CDR3 runs to 16 residues. The CDR3 sequence: CASSPDDPRSSYEQYF. Here the CDR3 DNA reads TGTGCCAGCTCACCCGATGACCCCCGGAGCTCCTACGAGCAGTACTTC. Supplemented by reference TRBV18 and TRBJ2-7, the full variable domain reads NAGVMQNPRHLVRRRGQEARLRCSPMKGHSHVYWYRQLPEEGLKFMVYLQKENIIDESGMPKERFSAEFPKEGPSILRIQQVVRGDSAAYFCASSPDDPRSSYEQYFGPGTRLTVT.